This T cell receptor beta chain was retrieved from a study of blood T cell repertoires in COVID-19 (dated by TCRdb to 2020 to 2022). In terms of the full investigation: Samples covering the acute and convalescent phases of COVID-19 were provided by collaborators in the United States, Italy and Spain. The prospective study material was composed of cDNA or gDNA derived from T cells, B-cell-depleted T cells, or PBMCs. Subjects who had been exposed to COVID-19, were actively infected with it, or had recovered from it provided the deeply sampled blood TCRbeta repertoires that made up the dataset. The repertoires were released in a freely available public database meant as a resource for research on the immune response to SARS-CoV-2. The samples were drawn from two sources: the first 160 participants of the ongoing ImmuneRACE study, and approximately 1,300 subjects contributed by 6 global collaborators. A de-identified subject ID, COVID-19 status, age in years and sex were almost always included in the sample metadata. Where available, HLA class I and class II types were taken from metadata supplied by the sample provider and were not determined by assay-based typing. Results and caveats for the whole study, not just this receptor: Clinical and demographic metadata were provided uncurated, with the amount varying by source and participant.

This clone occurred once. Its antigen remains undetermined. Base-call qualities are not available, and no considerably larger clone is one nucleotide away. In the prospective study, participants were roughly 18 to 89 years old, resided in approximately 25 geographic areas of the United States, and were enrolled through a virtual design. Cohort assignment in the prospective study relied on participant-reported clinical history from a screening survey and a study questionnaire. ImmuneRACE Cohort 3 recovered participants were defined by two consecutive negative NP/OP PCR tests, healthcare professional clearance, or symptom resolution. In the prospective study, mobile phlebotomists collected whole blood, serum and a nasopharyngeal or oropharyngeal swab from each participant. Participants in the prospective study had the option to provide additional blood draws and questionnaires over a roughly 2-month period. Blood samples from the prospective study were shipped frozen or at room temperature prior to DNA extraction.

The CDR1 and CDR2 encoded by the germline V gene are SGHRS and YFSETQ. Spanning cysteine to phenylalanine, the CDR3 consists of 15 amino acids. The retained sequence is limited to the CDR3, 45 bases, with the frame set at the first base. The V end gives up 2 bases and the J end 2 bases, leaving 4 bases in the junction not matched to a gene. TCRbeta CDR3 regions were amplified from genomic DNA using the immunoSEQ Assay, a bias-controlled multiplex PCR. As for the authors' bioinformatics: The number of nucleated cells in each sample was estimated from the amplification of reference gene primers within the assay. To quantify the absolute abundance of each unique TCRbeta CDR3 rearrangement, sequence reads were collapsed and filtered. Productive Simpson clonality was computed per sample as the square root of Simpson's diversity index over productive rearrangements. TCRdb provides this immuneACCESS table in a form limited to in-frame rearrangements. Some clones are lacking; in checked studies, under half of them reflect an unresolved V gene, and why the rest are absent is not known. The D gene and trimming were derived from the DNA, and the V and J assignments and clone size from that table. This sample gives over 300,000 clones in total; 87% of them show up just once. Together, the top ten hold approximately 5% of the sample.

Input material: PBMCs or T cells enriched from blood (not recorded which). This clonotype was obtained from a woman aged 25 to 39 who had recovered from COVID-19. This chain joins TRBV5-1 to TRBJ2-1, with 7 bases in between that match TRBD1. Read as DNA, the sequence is TGCGCCAGCAGCTTTGAGGGGGCGGCCTACAATGAGCAGTTCTTC. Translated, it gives CASSFEGAAYNEQFF.